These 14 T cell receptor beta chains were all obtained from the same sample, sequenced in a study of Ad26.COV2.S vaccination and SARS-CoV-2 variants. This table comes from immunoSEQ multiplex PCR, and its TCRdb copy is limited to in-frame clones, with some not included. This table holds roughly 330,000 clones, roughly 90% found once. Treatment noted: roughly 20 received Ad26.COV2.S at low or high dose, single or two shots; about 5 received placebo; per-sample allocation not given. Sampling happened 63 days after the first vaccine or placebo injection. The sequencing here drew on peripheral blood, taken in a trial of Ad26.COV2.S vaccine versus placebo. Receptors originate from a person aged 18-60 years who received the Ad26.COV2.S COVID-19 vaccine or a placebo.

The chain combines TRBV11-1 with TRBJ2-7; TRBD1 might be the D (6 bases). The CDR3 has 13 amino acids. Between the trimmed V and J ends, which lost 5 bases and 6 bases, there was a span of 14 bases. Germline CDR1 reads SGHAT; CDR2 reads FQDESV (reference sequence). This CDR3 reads CASSRNREPEQYV. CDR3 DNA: TGTGCCAGCAGCCGCAACAGGGAACCCGAGCAGTACGTC.

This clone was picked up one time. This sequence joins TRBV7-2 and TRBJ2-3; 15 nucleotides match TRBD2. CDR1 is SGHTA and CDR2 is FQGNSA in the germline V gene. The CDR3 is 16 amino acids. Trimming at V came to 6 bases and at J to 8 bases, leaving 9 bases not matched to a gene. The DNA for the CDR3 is TGTGCCAGCAGTCATCCGGGACTAGCGGGGGGAGGTACGCAGTATTTT. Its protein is CASSHPGLAGGGTQYF.

The CDR3 DNA reads TGTGCCAGCAGCGAAGGCTTCCGGGCCATCTCTGGAAACACCATATATTTT. It is translated as CASSEGFRAISGNTIYF. V gene TRBV7-6 combines with J gene TRBJ1-3; no firm D call. V was cut by 5 bases and J by 0 bases, with 17 bases left in between. The CDR3 contains 17 residues. CDR1 and CDR2 (germline): SGHVS, FNYEAQ. Full variable domain (outside the CDR3, taken from reference TRBV7-6 and TRBJ1-3): GAGVSQSPRYKVTKRGQDVALRCDPISGHVSLYWYRQALGQGPEFLTYFNYEAQQDKSGLPNDRFSAERPEGSISTLTIQRTEQRDSAMYRCASSEGFRAISGNTIYFGEGSWLTVV.

In nucleotides, the CDR3 is TGTGCCTGGTGCGGACTAGCGGGAGGATCAGAAGAGACCCAGTACTTC. Encoded protein: CAWCGLAGGSEETQYF. The chain links TRBV30 to TRBJ2-5, with 14 bases identical to TRBD2. V lost 5 bases and J lost 3; bases outside the gene matches: 8. There are 16 residues in the CDR3. The germline V gene encodes CDR1 GTSNPN and CDR2 SVGIG (reference sequence).

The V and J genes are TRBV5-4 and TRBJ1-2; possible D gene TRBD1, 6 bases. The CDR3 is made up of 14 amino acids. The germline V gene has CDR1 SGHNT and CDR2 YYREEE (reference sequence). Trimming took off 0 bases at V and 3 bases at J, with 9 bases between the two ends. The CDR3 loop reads CASSLVSGDYGYTF. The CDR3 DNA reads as TGTGCCAGCAGCTTGGTTTCAGGGGACTATGGCTACACCTTC.

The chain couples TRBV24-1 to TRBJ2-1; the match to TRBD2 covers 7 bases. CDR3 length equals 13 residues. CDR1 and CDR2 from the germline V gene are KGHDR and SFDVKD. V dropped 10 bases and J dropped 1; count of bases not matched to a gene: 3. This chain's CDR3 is CATGGGSYNEQFF. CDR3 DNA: TGTGCCACTGGGGGGGGTTCCTACAATGAGCAGTTCTTC.

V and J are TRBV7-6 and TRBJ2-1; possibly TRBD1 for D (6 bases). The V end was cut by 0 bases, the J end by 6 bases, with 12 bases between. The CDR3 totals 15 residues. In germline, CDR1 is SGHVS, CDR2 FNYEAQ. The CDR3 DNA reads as TGTGCCAGCAGCTTAGCCTGGGGGCCTAGCAATGAGCAGTTCTTC. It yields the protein CASSLAWGPSNEQFF.

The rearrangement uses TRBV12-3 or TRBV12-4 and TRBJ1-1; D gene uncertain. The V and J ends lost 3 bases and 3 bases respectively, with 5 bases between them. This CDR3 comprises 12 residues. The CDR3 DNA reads TGTGCCAGCAGTTTGACGGACACTGAAGCTTTCTTT. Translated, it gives CASSLTDTEAFF.

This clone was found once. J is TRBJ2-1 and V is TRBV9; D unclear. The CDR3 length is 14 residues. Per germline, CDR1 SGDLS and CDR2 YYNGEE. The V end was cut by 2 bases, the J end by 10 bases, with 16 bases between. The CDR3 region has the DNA TGTGCCAGCAGCGTCCCCCCAGGACCCGGGGAGCAGTTCTTC. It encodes CASSVPPGPGEQFF.

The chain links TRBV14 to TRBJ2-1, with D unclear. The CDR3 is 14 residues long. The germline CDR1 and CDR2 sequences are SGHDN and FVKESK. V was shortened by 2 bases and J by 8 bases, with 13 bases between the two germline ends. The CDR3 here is CASSQPEDWDEQFF. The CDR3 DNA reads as TGTGCCAGCAGCCAACCCGAGGATTGGGATGAGCAGTTCTTC. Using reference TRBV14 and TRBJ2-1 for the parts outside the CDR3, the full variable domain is EAGVTQFPSHSVIEKGQTVTLRCDPISGHDNLYWYRRVMGKEIKFLLHFVKESKQDESGMPNNRFLAERTGGTYSTLKVQPAELEDSGVYFCASSQPEDWDEQFFGPGTRLTVL.

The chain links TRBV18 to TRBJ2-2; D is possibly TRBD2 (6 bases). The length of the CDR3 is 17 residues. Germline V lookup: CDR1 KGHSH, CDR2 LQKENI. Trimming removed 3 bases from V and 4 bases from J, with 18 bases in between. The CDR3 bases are TGTGCCAGCTCACCGGCCAGCGGGCAGGGAATCACCGGGGAGCTGTTTTTT. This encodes CASSPASGQGITGELFF.

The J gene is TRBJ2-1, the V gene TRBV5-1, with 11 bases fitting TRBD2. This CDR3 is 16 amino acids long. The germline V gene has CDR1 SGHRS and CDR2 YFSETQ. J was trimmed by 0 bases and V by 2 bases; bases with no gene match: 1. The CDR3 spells CASSFTSGSSYNEQFF. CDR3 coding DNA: TGCGCCAGCAGCTTCACTAGCGGGAGCTCCTACAATGAGCAGTTCTTC.

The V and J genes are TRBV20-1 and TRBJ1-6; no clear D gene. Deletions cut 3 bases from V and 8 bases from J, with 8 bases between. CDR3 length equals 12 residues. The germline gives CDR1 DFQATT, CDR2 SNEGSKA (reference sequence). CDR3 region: CSASDQYSPLHF. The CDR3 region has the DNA TGCAGTGCTAGTGACCAGTATTCACCCCTCCACTTT.

CDR3 in DNA: TGTGCCAGCAGCAAAGGGGACAGGGACTCCTACGAGCAGTACTTC. It translates to CASSKGDRDSYEQYF. The chain employs TRBV21-1 and TRBJ2-7; the table assigns TRBD1, which was not confirmed against the DNA. TRBV21-1 is given as a pseudogene. The CDR3 length is 15 residues.